A single sample gave rise to the 30 T cell receptor beta chains below, sequenced in a study of blood T cell repertoires in COVID-19 (dated by TCRdb to about 2020). The library was built by means of the immunoSEQ multiplex PCR assay. Drawn from immuneACCESS, this table holds only the in-frame rearrangements with V and J called that TCRdb kept. Clones are partly lost; checked studies trace under half to an unresolved V gene and leave the rest unexplained. For this sample there are about 150,000 clones; 91% appear just once. Clones ranked in the top ten supply 0.5% to 0.55% of the sample. Source material: peripheral blood. Receptors originate from a man in his forties or fifties with acute or convalescent COVID-19.

This clone appeared a single time. V is TRBV5-1 and J is TRBJ2-7; 10 bases fit TRBD2. CDR1 is SGHRS and CDR2 is YFSETQ in the germline V gene. The CDR3 runs to 16 residues. V lost 0 bases and J lost 2; bases outside the gene matches: 5. CDR3 nucleotide sequence: TGCGCCAGCAGCTTGGTTTGGCTAGCGGGAGCCTACGAGCAGTACTTC. This encodes CASSLVWLAGAYEQYF.

This clone is a singleton in its sample. The J gene is TRBJ2-2, the V gene TRBV3-1 (or the pseudogene TRBV3-2); maybe TRBD1 (6 bases). V lost 2 bases to trimming and J lost 5 bases, with 6 bases between them. Germline V gene lookup returns CDR1 LGHDT and CDR2 YNNKEL (reference sequence). This CDR3 region has 13 residues. CDR3 sequence (DNA): TGTGCCAGCAGCCAACAGGGGACCGGGGAGCTGTTTTTT. Protein sequence: CASSQQGTGELFF.

The chain joins TRBV2 to TRBJ1-1; a weak D match, TRBD1 (6 bases). V was cut by 4 bases and J by 1 base, with 13 bases left in between. The CDR3 is made up of 15 amino acids. Germline V CDR1 and CDR2: SNHLY, FYNNEI. CDR3 sequence reads: CASSVGGAGNTEAFF. Here the CDR3 DNA reads TGTGCCAGCAGTGTGGGGGGGGCAGGGAACACTGAAGCTTTCTTT.

DNA for the CDR3: TGTGCCAGCAGTTTATGGGCTGCAACTAATGAAAAACTGTTTTTT. Translating gives CASSLWAATNEKLFF. The chain joins TRBV27 to TRBJ1-4; no reliable D call. The germline CDR1 and CDR2 sequences are MNHEY and SMNVEV (reference sequence). V gave up 1 base and J gave up 0 bases, with 6 bases separating them. The CDR3 consists of 15 residues.

This chain connects TRBV9 to TRBJ2-5; tentatively, D is TRBD1 (6 bases). Trimming stripped 10 bases from V and 7 bases from J, with 26 bases between. The CDR3 has 15 residues. Germline loops: CDR1 SGDLS, CDR2 YYNGEE. Here the CDR3 reads CAGRSSGHRAVTQYF. DNA of the CDR3: TGTGCCGGTAGGAGTTCGGGACACCGGGCGGTGACCCAGTACTTC.

The chain couples TRBV30 to TRBJ2-3, with 7 bases lining up with TRBD2. The CDR3 contains 14 residues. CDR1 is GTSNPN and CDR2 is SVGIG in the germline V gene (reference sequence). Trimming took 0 bases from V and 8 from J; bases not matched to a gene: 8. The DNA for the CDR3 is TGTGCCTGGAGTGTTGATGCGGGAGTTGTTACGCAGTATTTT. Translated, it gives CAWSVDAGVVTQYF.

The CDR3 is CASSAMTGVGETQYF. The CDR3 DNA is TGTGCCAGCAGCGCCATGACAGGGGTTGGGGAGACCCAGTACTTC. The chain joins TRBV7-9 to TRBJ2-5, with 8 bases matching TRBD1. This CDR3 spans 15 amino acids. In germline, CDR1 is SEHNR, CDR2 FQNEAQ (reference sequence). With 5 bases clipped from V and 5 bases from J, the junction kept 10 bases outside the gene matches.

This clone was seen once. The chain has TRBV7-8 and TRBJ1-2; 10 bases are a match to TRBD1. V shed 3 bases and J 6 bases; nucleotides not matched to a gene: 7. Germline CDR1 SGHVS, CDR2 FQNEAQ. This CDR3 has 15 amino acids. Written as DNA, the CDR3 is TGTGCCAGCAGCTTTAACTCCGGGACAGGGGATGGCTACACCTTC. Translating gives CASSFNSGTGDGYTF.

This clone was observed a handful of times. The chain couples TRBV10-3 to TRBJ2-1; 12 nucleotides agree with TRBD2. V lost 4 bases, J lost 6 bases, and 7 bases stayed unmatched. Per germline, CDR1 ENHRY and CDR2 SYGVKD. The CDR3 spans 16 residues. CDR3 nucleotides: TGTGCCATCAGTGGTCTAGCGGGGGGGAACATCAATGAGCAGTTCTTC. Amino acids: CAISGLAGGNINEQFF.

This clone was recorded once. The V gene is TRBV9, the J gene TRBJ2-7; tentative D call: TRBD2 (6 bases). CDR1 is SGDLS, CDR2 YYNGEE, per germline. The CDR3 runs to 14 residues. Trimming stripped 4 bases from V and 2 bases from J, with 13 bases between. CDR3 sequence: CASSSGGETYEQYF. For the CDR3, the DNA is TGTGCCAGCAGCTCCGGAGGGGAAACCTACGAGCAGTACTTC.

The chain carries TRBV27 and TRBJ1-2; a possible D gene is TRBD1 (5 bases). Germline V gene data show CDR1 as MNHEY and CDR2 as SMNVEV (reference sequence). Trimming took 6 bases from V and 8 from J, leaving 13 bases between them. The CDR3 runs to 12 residues. Written as DNA, the CDR3 is TGTGCCAGCAGAGGAGGGGTGAGCGGCTACACCTTC. Residues: CASRGGVSGYTF.

The rearrangement uses TRBV5-1 and TRBJ2-3; 9 bases match TRBD1. This CDR3 is 15 amino acids long. The germline CDR1 and CDR2 sequences are SGHRS and YFSETQ. V shed 0 bases and J 3 bases; nucleotides not matched to a gene: 2. Here the CDR3 DNA reads TGCGCCAGCAGCTTGGGAGGGACAGGGACAGATACGCAGTATTTT. Translating it yields CASSLGGTGTDTQYF. Full variable domain (remainder filled in from reference TRBV5-1 and TRBJ2-3): KAGVTQTPRYLIKTRGQQVTLSCSPISGHRSVSWYQQTPGQGLQFLFEYFSETQRNKGNFPGRFSGRQFSNSRSEMNVSTLELGDSALYLCASSLGGTGTDTQYFGPGTRLTVL.

V usage is TRBV4-3 and J usage is TRBJ2-7; D not certain. This CDR3 comprises 16 residues. Germline V gene lookup returns CDR1 LGHNA and CDR2 YSLEER. Trimming left V 4 bases short and J 5 bases short, with 21 bases between. CDR3 DNA: TGCGCCAGCAGCCCCAATTTTAGCCTCGATGGCCACGAGCAGTACGTC. Residues: CASSPNFSLDGHEQYV.

The chain combines TRBV10-1 with TRBJ1-4; 7 bases line up with TRBD1. The V gene end was trimmed by 4 bases and the J gene end by 1 base; junction bases not matched to a gene: 9. The CDR3 consists of 17 residues. Per germline, CDR1 WNHNN and CDR2 SYGVQD (reference sequence). The CDR3 reads CASSGYSRGRTNEKLFF. The CDR3, as DNA: TGCGCCAGCAGTGGGTACTCCAGGGGGAGAACTAATGAAAAACTGTTTTTT.

The chain employs TRBV20-1 and TRBJ2-7, with D possibly being TRBD1 (6 bases). The CDR3 consists of 11 residues. With 6 bases removed from V and 3 bases from J, the gap between germline ends came to 9 bases. Germline V lookup: CDR1 DFQATT, CDR2 SNEGSKA (reference sequence). CDR3 sequence reads: CSAKQGYEQYF. In DNA, the CDR3 is TGCAGTGCCAAACAGGGCTACGAGCAGTACTTC.

This clone was observed once. The rearrangement uses TRBV2 and TRBJ2-2; a possible D gene is TRBD2 (6 bases). The CDR3 is made up of 13 amino acids. CDR1 is SNHLY, CDR2 FYNNEI, per germline. Trimming removed 7 bases from V and 6 bases from J, with 12 bases in between. The CDR3 nucleotides read TGTGCCAGCAACCTCGGGGGACCCGGGGAGCTGTTTTTT. It yields the protein CASNLGGPGELFF. The complete variable domain, with remaining parts taken from reference TRBV2 and TRBJ2-2, reads EPEVTQTPSHQVTQMGQEVILRCVPISNHLYFYWYRQILGQKVEFLVSFYNNEISEKSEIFDDQFSVERPDGSNFTLKIRSTKLEDSAMYFCASNLGGPGELFFGEGSRLTVL.

This sequence joins TRBV28 and TRBJ1-2; 9 bases agree with TRBD1. In germline, CDR1 is MDHEN, CDR2 SYDVKM. The V segment lost 3 bases and the J segment 7 bases; nucleotides outside the gene matches: 12. The CDR3 contains 16 residues. CDR3 nucleotide sequence: TGTGCCAGCAGTTTCGGGGGACAGGGCGGTTCGGGTGGCTACACCTTC. Translated: CASSFGGQGGSGGYTF.

This clone was seen just once. The V call is TRBV18, the J call TRBJ2-1, with 9 bases aligning to TRBD2. The CDR3 is 15 residues long. V dropped 3 bases and J dropped 9; count of bases not matched to a gene: 9. The germline V gene has CDR1 KGHSH and CDR2 LQKENI. The CDR3 region has the DNA TGTGCCAGCTCACCGGCCGGGACTAGCTCTGGTGAGCAGTTCTTC. Its translation: CASSPAGTSSGEQFF.

The chain employs TRBV18 and TRBJ1-3; no firm D call. Trimming left V 0 bases short and J 1 base short, with 16 bases between. Germline CDR1 KGHSH, CDR2 LQKENI. CDR3 length: 18 residues. In DNA form, the CDR3 reads TGTGCCAGCTCACCACCGGTAGCGGGGTATGGATCTGGAAACACCATATATTTT. It translates to CASSPPVAGYGSGNTIYF.

This chain connects TRBV10-2 to TRBJ2-2; 10 bases fit TRBD1. CDR3 length: 16 amino acids. In germline, CDR1 is WSHSY, CDR2 SAAADI. The V segment lost 1 base and the J segment 3 bases; nucleotides outside the gene matches: 2. CDR3 DNA sequence: TGCGCCAGCAGTGAGTGGGACAGGGGCCACACCGGGGAGCTGTTTTTT. Amino acids: CASSEWDRGHTGELFF.

The gene calls are TRBV9 and TRBJ2-7; D may be TRBD2 (5 bases). Trimming removed 2 bases from V and 0 bases from J, with 9 bases in between. Germline V CDR1 and CDR2: SGDLS, YYNGEE. This CDR3 has 14 residues. The CDR3 DNA follows: TGTGCCAGCAGCGTGACGGGAAGCTCCTACGAGCAGTACTTC. Translating it yields CASSVTGSSYEQYF.

The sample holds one count of this clone. The V gene is TRBV27, the J gene TRBJ2-7; D is undetermined. Germline CDR1 and CDR2: MNHEY and SMNVEV (reference sequence). Trimming shortened V by 4 bases and J by 6 bases, and 13 bases separated the two germline ends. This CDR3 is 13 amino acids long. The CDR3 is CASSSVLSGEQYF. The CDR3 bases are TGTGCCAGCAGTTCGGTTCTATCCGGCGAGCAGTACTTC.

This clone has a single count. The V gene is TRBV7-9, the J gene TRBJ2-7; D is unclear. This CDR3 region has 13 residues. Trimming took 1 base from V and 3 from J, leaving 7 bases between them. Germline CDR1 reads SEHNR; CDR2 reads FQNEAQ (reference sequence). As DNA, the CDR3 is TGTGCCAGCAGCTTAGGATCCTACTACGAGCAGTACTTC. Translating gives CASSLGSYYEQYF.

The chain combines TRBV28 with TRBJ2-1; TRBD2 agrees at 13 bases. The length of the CDR3 is 17 residues. Germline CDR1 is MDHEN and CDR2 is SYDVKM. V dropped 8 bases and J dropped 0; count of bases not matched to a gene: 7. The CDR3 DNA sequence: TGTGCCAGCTCCGGACTAGCGGGAGTTCCCTCCTACAATGAGCAGTTCTTC. This translates into CASSGLAGVPSYNEQFF.

This clone was picked up a small number of times. This chain links TRBV6-4 with TRBJ2-7; maybe TRBD2 (7 bases). The CDR3 length is 14 residues. Trimming took off 6 bases at V and 0 bases at J, with 12 bases between the two ends. Germline V gene lookup returns CDR1 MRHNA and CDR2 SNTAGT. This chain's CDR3 is CASRRGGASYEQYV. CDR3 DNA: TGTGCCAGCAGACGAGGGGGGGCCTCCTACGAGCAGTACGTC.

The chain is built from TRBV9 and TRBJ1-1, with no clear D. From germline, CDR1 is SGDLS and CDR2 YYNGEE. Trimming took 0 bases from V and 6 from J, leaving 12 bases between them. The length of the CDR3 is 14 residues. The CDR3 here is CASSVGEKGAEAFF. CDR3 bases: TGTGCCAGCAGCGTAGGGGAGAAGGGCGCTGAAGCTTTCTTT.

The chain couples TRBV19 to TRBJ1-2; a possible D gene is TRBD1 (6 bases). This CDR3 region has 15 residues. V was pared by 0 bases and J by 2 bases, with 10 bases between. The V gene's germline CDR1 is LNHDA and CDR2 SQIVND (reference sequence). The CDR3 sequence is CASSIETGMNYGYTF. As DNA, the CDR3 is TGTGCCAGTAGTATAGAGACAGGAATGAACTATGGCTACACCTTC.

In nucleotides, the CDR3 is TGTGCCAGCAGCTTGGCCCCGACATACTCCTACGAGCAGTACGTC. It translates to CASSLAPTYSYEQYV. The chain uses TRBV5-8 and TRBJ2-7; D unclear. The CDR3 spans 15 residues. In germline, CDR1 is SGHTS, CDR2 YDEGEE. V dropped 0 bases and J dropped 0 bases, with 10 bases sitting between them.

V and J are TRBV19 and TRBJ2-5; maybe TRBD2 (5 bases). Trimming took 1 base from V and 5 from J, leaving 11 bases between them. The CDR3 is 14 residues long. Germline values: CDR1 LNHDA, CDR2 SQIVND (reference sequence). The CDR3, as DNA: TGTGCCAGTAGTATAGGAACTGAGCGGGAGACCCAGTACTTC. It specifies CASSIGTERETQYF.

The chain couples TRBV7-8 to TRBJ1-4; possible D gene TRBD1, 5 bases. The CDR3 is made up of 16 amino acids. Germline V gene sequence: CDR1 SGHVS, CDR2 FQNEAQ. The V end lost 2 bases, the J end lost 0 bases, and 10 bases lay between the germline ends. Here the CDR3 DNA reads TGTGCCAGCAGCTTAAATCAAGGGGCAACTAATGAAAAACTGTTTTTT. This codes for CASSLNQGATNEKLFF. Full variable domain (missing parts from reference TRBV7-8 and TRBJ1-4): GAGVSQSPRYKVAKRGQDVALRCDPISGHVSLFWYQQALGQGPEFLTYFQNEAQLDKSGLPSDRFFAERPEGSVSTLKIQRTQQEDSAVYLCASSLNQGATNEKLFFGSGTQLSVL.